The T cell receptor (beta chain) described here comes from a study of CD8 T cells in Susac syndrome (dated by TCRdb to about 2019). Concerning the study at large: Repertoire sequencing was used to test whether CD8+ T cell activation and differentiation in Susac syndrome was antigen driven. The paper as a whole reports these results and caveats: The study acknowledged that relatively few individuals were included in the TCR sequencing and HLA analysis.

The CDR3 numbers 17 residues from cysteine through phenylalanine. Kept here is only the CDR3 DNA, which spans 51 bases and is read in frame from base 1. CDR1 and CDR2 were assigned from the germline V gene as SGHDT and YYEEEE. Trimming accounts for 4 bases at V and 9 bases at J, while the number of junction bases matched to no gene is 14. RNA was extracted using the RNeasy kit, and roughly 0.45 to 1 microgram was reverse transcribed with random hexamers. TCR beta CDR3 regions were amplified with the immunoSEQ multiplex PCR assay covering 54 Vbeta and 13 Jbeta segments. PCR amplification bias was corrected using a synthetic template baseline for primer optimization and computational correction. As for the original processing: Reads were annotated to V, D and J genes according to IMGT and were analyzed with immunoSEQ Analyzer, with only productive sequences retained. To calculate clonality, Shannon entropy was normalized by log2 of the number of productive unique sequences and then subtracted from one. For each patient and control, public and private clones were evaluated within the 100 most prevalent clones. Clones were defined as Susac-specific if absent from the healthy and MS cohorts, from 1052 published viral clones and from other ImmuneACCESS disease sequences. Starting from the raw public reads, TCRdb applied fastp trimming at Q25, assembled clones with MiXCR and retained in-frame beta chains. Rows matching on CDR3 protein sequence are summarized as one entry with the most common DNA and genes. These V and J calls derive from TCRdb rather than the authors' analysis. A total of about 120,000 distinct CDR3 sequences appear in this sample, 85% to 95% of them only once. The ten largest account for 0.093% of the sample.

Comments on this clonotype: Its recognized antigen is unknown. The record has no base qualities; no much larger clone is one base away.

Peripheral blood CD8+ and CD4+ T cells from healthy donors, Susac syndrome patients and multiple sclerosis patients were profiled by high-throughput TCR beta sequencing. Multiple sclerosis controls were treatment-naive patients with stable or active relapsing-remitting disease fulfilling revised McDonald criteria. Bulk CD8+ and CD4+ T cells were purified magnetically by negative isolation, whereas CD8+ TEMRA cells were enriched by FACS. Blood was collected in EDTA tubes and processed within 24 hours, with PBMCs isolated through density gradient centrifugation. PBMCs intended for TCR sequencing were frozen in liquid nitrogen and were later thawed in a 37 degrees C water bath. The sorted or isolated CD4+, CD8+ and CD8+ TEMRA cells reached a purity of at least 90%.

This clonotype was sampled from a human donor with multiple sclerosis. Sequencing was performed on CD4+ T cells from PBMCs. Recombination connected TRBV5-6 to TRBJ2-1; 12 bases in between match TRBD2. The DNA is TGTGCCAGCAGCCTAGGACTAGCGGGGACTACTCCGGGTGAGCAGTTCTTC. Translated, it gives CASSLGLAGTTPGEQFF. The full variable domain, completed from the reference TRBV5-6 and TRBJ2-1 proteins outside the CDR3, reads DAGVTQSPTHLIKTRGQQVTLRCSPKSGHDTVSWYQQALGQGPQFIFQYYEEEERQRGNFPDRFSGHQFPNYSSELNVNALLLGDSALYLCASSLGLAGTTPGEQFFGPGTRLTVL.